The rows below give T cell receptor beta chains drawn from one sample of a study of Ad26.COV2.S vaccination and SARS-CoV-2 variants. Measured with immunoSEQ multiplex PCR; TCRdb has only the in-frame clones, and not every one. The sample consists of some 390,000 clones, approximately 86% of them appearing once. The sequencing used peripheral blood, collected in a trial of Ad26.COV2.S vaccine versus placebo. The receptors were gathered from a person between 18 and 59 years old who received the Ad26.COV2.S COVID-19 vaccine or a placebo. CDR3s include the opening cysteine and the closing phenylalanine or tryptophan. Each record gives: D gene, J gene, clone size, V gene, CDR3 length, CDR3 DNA, CDR3 protein. The D gene is left open where the match is weak. A row's size may be missing; if present it is once, few, many or a size class.

>TRBD1|TRBJ2-2|.|TRBV7-9|17
TGTGCCAGCAGCGATACTTTGGACAGGGGGAACACCGGGGAGCTGTTTTTT
CASSDTLDRGNTGELFF
>.|TRBJ1-2|.|TRBV21-1|16
TGTGCCAGCAGCAACGACTCAGGGGAGGGCAACTATGGCTACACCTTC
CASSNDSGEGNYGYTF
>.|TRBJ1-3|.|TRBV10-3|16
TGTGCCATCAGTGCCGACGGACGGAACTCTGGAAACACCATATATTTT
CAISADGRNSGNTIYF
>TRBD2|TRBJ2-1|.|TRBV30|14
TGTGCCTGGACGACTAGCGGCTCCTACAATGAGCAGTTCTTC
CAWTTSGSYNEQFF
>TRBD2|TRBJ2-1|.|TRBV2|20
TGTGCCAGCAGTGAAGGGAGTAGCGGGGACCCCTTAAGCTCCTACAATGAGCAGTTCTTC
CASSEGSSGDPLSSYNEQFF
>TRBD2|TRBJ2-7|.|TRBV19|14
TGTGCCAGTAACAAGCGGGGCCCCTCCTACGAGCAGTACTTC
CASNKRGPSYEQYF
>.|TRBJ1-2|few|TRBV6-5|15
TGTGCCAGCAGTTACTCGGCGGGGACCAGATATGGCTACACCTTC
CASSYSAGTRYGYTF
>TRBD1|TRBJ1-5|.|TRBV2|15
TGTGCCAGCAGTCCCGGGACAGGGAGAAATCAGCCCCAGCATTTT
CASSPGTGRNQPQHF
>.|TRBJ1-2|.|TRBV15|13
TGTGCCACCACCCCGGCAGCCAACTATGGCTACACCTTC
CATTPAANYGYTF
>TRBD2|TRBJ2-6|once|TRBV11-2|15
TGTGCCAGCAGCTCCGCGGGGGAGAGGGCCAACGTCCTGACTTTC
CASSSAGERANVLTF
>.|TRBJ1-1|.|TRBV18|13
TGTGCCAGCTCACCGGAGGTGAACACTGAAGCTTTCTTT
CASSPEVNTEAFF
>TRBD2|TRBJ2-1|once|TRBV11-2|15
TGTGCCAGCAGCCCCCTAGCGGACGTTTACAATGAGCAGTTCTTC
CASSPLADVYNEQFF
>.|TRBJ2-4|.|TRBV6-6|14
TGTGCCAGCACTCCGGACAGTCTGAAAAACATTCAGTACTTC
CASTPDSLKNIQYF
>.|TRBJ2-1|.|TRBV11-2|13
TGTGCCAGCAGCTTGGGGCTCTACAATGAGCAGTTCTTC
CASSLGLYNEQFF
>TRBD2|TRBJ2-5|.|TRBV7-9|13
TGTGCCAGCAGCCCACCCGGGGGGGAGACCCAGTACTTC
CASSPPGGETQYF
>TRBD1|TRBJ2-7|.|TRBV10-3|12
TGTGCCATCAGGGTGGACAGGGACGAGCAGTACTTC
CAIRVDRDEQYF
>.|TRBJ2-2|.|TRBV3-1/TRBV3-2|14
TGTGCCAGCAGCCAAGATAGAGGTACCGGGGAGCTGTTTTTT
CASSQDRGTGELFF
>.|TRBJ2-5|.|TRBV3-1/TRBV3-2|12
TGTGCCAGCAGCCATCCTCTAGAGACCCAGTACTTC
CASSHPLETQYF
>TRBD2|TRBJ2-7|once|TRBV7-6|14
TGTGCCAGCAGCTTTAGCGGGGGGGCCGTCGAGCAGTACTTC
CASSFSGGAVEQYF
>.|TRBJ2-1|.|TRBV27|14
TGTGCCAGCAGTCCCGGACCCGTTAAGCTGGTGCAGTTCTTC
CASSPGPVKLVQFF
>.|TRBJ2-1|once|TRBV4-1|15
TGCGCCAGCAGCCAAGAGCCTAGGCAGTTCAATGAGCAGTTCTTC
CASSQEPRQFNEQFF
>.|TRBJ2-1|.|TRBV7-9|15
TGTGCCAGCTCAGGTACGGCGGACAGCTACAATGAGCAGTTCTTC
CASSGTADSYNEQFF
>TRBD1|TRBJ1-2|.|TRBV5-1|14
TGCGCCAGCAGCTCCCAGGGGGTGTTAGATGGCTACACCTTC
CASSSQGVLDGYTF
>TRBD1|TRBJ1-1|once|TRBV28|14
TGTGCCAGCACCACGACAGGGGGGGACACTGAAGCTTTCTTT
CASTTTGGDTEAFF
>.|TRBJ1-2|.|TRBV27|13
TGTGCCAGCAGTTTATGGGGGAACTATGGCTACACCTTC
CASSLWGNYGYTF
>.|TRBJ1-1|.|TRBV7-9|12
TGTGCCAGCACCAACGGGGGAACTGAAGCTTTCTTT
CASTNGGTEAFF
>TRBD2|TRBJ2-4|.|TRBV11-2|17
TGTGCCAGCAGCTTCGGACTAGCGGGGGGACCCCCGGAGGTTCAGTACTTC
CASSFGLAGGPPEVQYF
>TRBD1|TRBJ1-1|.|TRBV2|13
TGTGCCAGCGGGACAGGGGATTTTGGTGAAGCTTTCTTT
CASGTGDFGEAFF
>.|TRBJ2-2|few|TRBV19|16
TGTGCCAGTAGTATGATTTTTATGTCGAACACCGGGGAGCTGTTTTTT
CASSMIFMSNTGELFF
>TRBD2|TRBJ2-2|once|TRBV3-1/TRBV3-2|16
TGTGCCAGCAGCCAGGGACTAGCGGCGAACACCGGGGAGCTGTTTTTT
CASSQGLAANTGELFF
>.|TRBJ1-6|.|TRBV6-6|16
TGTGCCAGCAGCCACCATTTGAGGGACCTAAATTCACCCCTCCACTTT
CASSHHLRDLNSPLHF
>.|TRBJ1-5|.|TRBV19|19
TGTGCCAGTAGTAACGAGAGGGATCTGCGGGGGTATAGCAATCAGCCCCAGCATTTT
CASSNERDLRGYSNQPQHF
>.|TRBJ1-1|.|TRBV7-2|14
TGTGCCAGCAGCTTAGTGTTTGCAGACACTGAAGCTTTCTTT
CASSLVFADTEAFF
>.|TRBJ2-3|once|TRBV9|14
TGTGCCAGCAGCGTAGAGGGACACACAGATACGCAGTATTTT
CASSVEGHTDTQYF
>TRBD1|TRBJ1-2|.|TRBV4-1|14
TGCGCCAGCAGGCCGACAGGGGGCTACTATGGCTACACCTTC
CASRPTGGYYGYTF
>.|TRBJ1-2|many|TRBV4-3|15
TGCGCCAGCAGCCAAGGTGTCCGTGTTGACTATGGCTACACCTTC
CASSQGVRVDYGYTF